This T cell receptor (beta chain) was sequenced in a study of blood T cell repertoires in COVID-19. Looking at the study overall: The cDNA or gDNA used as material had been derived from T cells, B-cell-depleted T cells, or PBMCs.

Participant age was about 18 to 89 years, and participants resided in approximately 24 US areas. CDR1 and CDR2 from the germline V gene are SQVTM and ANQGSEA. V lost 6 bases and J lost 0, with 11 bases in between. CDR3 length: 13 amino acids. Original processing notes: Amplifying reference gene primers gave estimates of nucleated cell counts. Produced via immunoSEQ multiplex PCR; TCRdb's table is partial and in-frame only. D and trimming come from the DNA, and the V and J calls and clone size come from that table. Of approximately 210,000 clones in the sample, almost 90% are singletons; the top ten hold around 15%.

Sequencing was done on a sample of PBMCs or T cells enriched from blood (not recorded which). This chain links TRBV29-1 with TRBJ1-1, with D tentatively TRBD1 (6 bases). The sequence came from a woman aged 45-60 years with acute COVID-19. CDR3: CSVEQGMNTEAFF. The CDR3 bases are TGCAGCGTCGAACAGGGTATGAACACTGAAGCTTTCTTT.